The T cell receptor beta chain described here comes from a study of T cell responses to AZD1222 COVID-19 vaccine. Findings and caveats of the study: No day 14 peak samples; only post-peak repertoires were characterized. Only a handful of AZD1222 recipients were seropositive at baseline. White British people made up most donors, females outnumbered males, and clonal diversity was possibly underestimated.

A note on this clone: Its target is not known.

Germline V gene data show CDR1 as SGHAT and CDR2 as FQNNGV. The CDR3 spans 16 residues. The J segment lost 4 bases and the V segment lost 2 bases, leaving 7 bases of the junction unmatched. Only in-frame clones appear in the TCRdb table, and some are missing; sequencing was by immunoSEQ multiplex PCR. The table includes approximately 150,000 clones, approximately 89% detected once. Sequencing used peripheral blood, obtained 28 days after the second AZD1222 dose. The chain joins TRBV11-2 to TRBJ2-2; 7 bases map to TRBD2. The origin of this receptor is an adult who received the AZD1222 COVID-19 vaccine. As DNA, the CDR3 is TGTGCCAGCAGCTTATCCCGGTGGGGGGGCACCGGGGAGCTGTTTTTT. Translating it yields CASSLSRWGGTGELFF.